This T cell receptor (beta chain) was identified during a study of cytomegalovirus exposure and HLA in healthy donors (dated by TCRdb to the late 2010s). Regarding the complete study: In an earlier analysis of approximately 640 of the donors, around 290 Gb of sequence data and roughly 100 million unique TCR beta sequences from approximately 180 million T cells were reported. Because of strong linkage in the cohort, roughly five DR-DQ haplotypes were treated as single units for association and clustering. In a later genetic analysis, genome-wide SNP genotypes for about 55% of the 666 donors were used, and that subset was treated as a discovery cohort. Class I and class II HLA loci were covered by the typing at four-digit resolution. All discovery cohort repertoires had been generated using a single sequencing platform. A later analysis re-examined previously published TCR beta repertoires from 600 to 700 donors and added high-resolution HLA genotyping to investigate patterns of TCR occurrence. Among about 390 genotyped donors of the cohort, an average of roughly 240,000 unique TCR beta nucleotide sequences were sequenced per donor, 15% to 20% of them non-productive. In addition to the first cohort of 666 subjects, a separate validation cohort of 120 different subjects was used. The study profiled the T cell repertoires of hundreds of subjects by immunosequencing and related them to cytomegalovirus serostatus. The genetic ancestry cluster associated with self-reported Caucasian donors included approximately 85% of the 350 to 500 genotyped donors. The aim of the study was to test whether cataloging public T cell receptors could identify signatures of past pathogen exposure. To predict cytomegalovirus infection status, the study combined high-throughput TCR immunosequencing, statistical association of individual TCRs with disease status, and machine learning. To decide whether each TCR beta V gene segment behaved as functional or pseudogenic, an earlier analysis of over 500 of the donors relied on high-throughput TCR beta sequencing. The number of typed donors differed by locus: roughly 620-640 for A, B, C, DRB1 and DQB1; 500 to 550 for DQA1; some 590 for DPA1; and 400 to 480 for DPB1. Donor age, sex, ethnicity and CMV serostatus were compiled alongside the repertoire data. The later analysis used no new phenotypic data to find candidate immune exposures, relying instead on TCR beta sequences and their occurrence across donors. Roughly 300 gigabases of sequencing data and around 85 million unique TCR sequences made up an early release that covered some 640 HLA-typed donors. The research as a whole found: A further reported finding was that TCR beta sequences accurately predicted the HLA-A and HLA-B alleles for most subjects in the first cohort. Three of the identified cytomegalovirus-associated TCR beta chains were confirmed in vitro to be specific for cytomegalovirus antigens. Because the 87-base-pair reads could not distinguish some IMGT-functional V segments, including TRBV6-2 and TRBV6-3, those segments were excluded. At a false discovery rate of 0.05, a later analysis linked 16,951 TCR beta sequences to specific HLA alleles. Because HLA typing was missing for some donors at each locus, association tests included only the typed subset. Presence/absence analyses assumed roughly uniform sequencing depth across donors, an assumption that may not hold. Only TCR beta chains were sequenced in this cohort, and the absence of alpha or paired-chain data limited detectable features. Correlated functional status among segregating V segments might reflect linkage disequilibrium, but an unknown experimental factor could not be ruled out. Because counts were too low, seventeen rarely observed V segments, including chromosome 9 orphons, were left out of the earlier analysis of 587 of the donors. A later analysis found that TCR association rates varied across HLA loci, with DRB1 alleles showing the most associated TCRs and HLA-C alleles the fewest. The classifier was reported to diagnose cytomegalovirus status with high specificity and sensitivity in both the original cohort and the validation cohort. It was suggested by the authors that the approach could potentially be generalized to other disease states and immunological phenotypes. Most TCR sequences were seen in very few donors, while some public TCRs were found in many individuals. A total of 150 to 200 TCR beta chains were listed by the study as associated with cytomegalovirus. A later analysis found that HLA-associated TCR beta chains were more clonally expanded and had lower generation probabilities than equally common non-associated chains. An earlier analysis of approximately 590 of the donors showed that most TCR beta V segments appeared in productive rearrangements either about 90% or about 30% of the time, which broadly matched IMGT annotations. When HLA alleles, especially DR and DQ, strongly co-occurred, attributing TCR associations to individual alleles was difficult. A cluster of highly shared sequence variants was judged likely to be a technical artifact of the sequencing pipeline. An association between a missense DCLRE1C variant and V-gene and J-gene trimming of TCR beta chains was found in a later genetic analysis and replicated in an independent cohort. For the cohort, immune exposure information was limited to CMV serostatus. According to a later genetic analysis, donors in an Asian-associated ancestry cluster had fewer N-insertions in productive TCRs than the roughly 670-donor mean. In a later analysis, most CMV-associated TCR beta chains were found to appear HLA-restricted, with HLA associations seemingly driven largely by CMV exposure. In a later analysis, several top co-occurrence clusters were reported to appear linked to parvovirus B19, influenza, CMV and Epstein-Barr virus.

Trimming accounts for 5 bases at V and 8 bases at J, while the number of junction bases matched to no gene is 14. The CDR3 spans 17 residues, from the cysteine through the phenylalanine. Just the 51-base CDR3 DNA is kept, in frame starting at base 1. CDR1 SGHTA and CDR2 FQGNSA were looked up in the germline V gene. A word on this clone: Its antigen is unknown. Base qualities were left out, and no much larger clone turns up one base away.

The cohort was made up of under 800 healthy bone marrow donors. All cohort members were sampled while nominally healthy, although unrecorded immune exposures were likely present. The donor was CMV seropositive and belonged to the group of over 250 seropositive cohort members. A peripheral blood sample was collected from each donor, and TCR beta sequencing was performed on peripheral blood mononuclear cells. Genomic DNA extraction from the blood cell samples was performed with the Qiagen DNeasy Blood Extraction Kit. The library was prepared using the immunoSEQ multiplex PCR assay. For the multiplex PCR, a mixture combining 60 forward primers for TCR Vbeta segments and 13 reverse primers for TCR Jbeta segments was used. A multiplex PCR assay on genomic DNA amplified the CDR3 region of rearranged TCR beta genes. Amplified TCR beta libraries were sequenced as 87-base-pair reads on the Illumina HiSeq System. The authors' analysis ran thus. A later analysis counted approximately 84 million unique TCR beta chains across the 550 to 750 repertoires, and 9.5 million to 11 million of these chains were shared by at least two donors. A nearest-neighbor algorithm error-corrected the raw reads and collapsed the reads into unique sequences, merging closely related sequences to remove PCR and sequencing errors. V, D and J gene segments were assigned by aligning CDR3 sequences to IMGT reference sequences. For a sequence to be retained, at least a six-nucleotide match to both a V gene segment and a J gene segment was required. Rearrangements were classified as productive when the CDR3 lacked stop codons and remained in frame with V and J, and all other rearrangements were classified as non-productive. Following IMGT convention, CDR3 was defined as the stretch from the second conserved V-encoded cysteine up to the conserved J-encoded phenylalanine. In an earlier analysis of 500 to 650 of the donors, sequences lacking an unambiguous match to a single V gene segment were excluded. In an earlier analysis of approximately 500 of the donors, a V segment was called functional when productive rearrangements were above 56.7%, and segregating when the standard deviation between donors exceeded 5%. To diagnose cytomegalovirus status from the catalog of TCR beta chain sequences, a statistical classification framework was built. A later analysis assigned V and J genes by comparing TCR nucleotide sequences with IMGT/GENE-DB human TR gene sequences. In a later analysis, CDR3 sequences and most-parsimonious VDJ recombination scenarios were assigned using the TCRdist pipeline. In a later analysis, each TCR beta chain was defined by its CDR3 amino acid sequence together with its V-gene family, and reads lacking a unique V-gene family were excluded. As a way to deal with suspected cross-contamination and a sequencing artifact, a later analysis dropped 640 or so nucleotide sequences that were highly shared and had low generation probability. For each public chain, a later analysis derived a clonal expansion index from normalized ranks of inferred template counts within each repertoire. A later analysis computed generation probabilities with a VDJ recombination model fitted to out-of-frame rearrangements, and checked the results against IGoR. Hypergeometric tests were used in a later analysis to score TCR-TCR, TCR-HLA and TCR-CMV co-occurrence, with a repertoire-size bias correction applied to the TCR pairs. To estimate false discovery rates, a later analysis permuted the HLA or CMV assignments 20 times. In a later analysis, co-occurring TCRs were grouped using DBSCAN, and TCRdist sequence similarity was added for clustering within HLA-allele-positive subsets. Repertoires with fewer than 30,000 or more than 120,000 public chains were left out of co-occurrence clustering, as were roughly five repertoires with anomalous nucleotide sharing. Sourced from immuneACCESS, this table was stored by TCRdb with only in-frame sequences that have V and J called. A share of the clones is absent; for the studies checked, an unresolved V gene accounts for under half, and the remainder has no known explanation. V, J and clone size reflect that table, while D and trimming were determined from the DNA. This sample holds approximately 100,000 clones; around two thirds were observed only once. Less than 4.5% of the sample is in the top ten clones.

Source material: PBMCs. This sequence originates from a man aged 25-40 years in good health and CMV-seropositive. The V and J segments used are TRBV7-2 and TRBJ2-3, and TRBD2 matches 12 of the central bases. CDR3 reads: CASSLRSSGGESATQYF. The DNA is TGTGCCAGCAGCCTCAGGTCTAGCGGGGGGGAGAGCGCTACGCAGTATTTT.